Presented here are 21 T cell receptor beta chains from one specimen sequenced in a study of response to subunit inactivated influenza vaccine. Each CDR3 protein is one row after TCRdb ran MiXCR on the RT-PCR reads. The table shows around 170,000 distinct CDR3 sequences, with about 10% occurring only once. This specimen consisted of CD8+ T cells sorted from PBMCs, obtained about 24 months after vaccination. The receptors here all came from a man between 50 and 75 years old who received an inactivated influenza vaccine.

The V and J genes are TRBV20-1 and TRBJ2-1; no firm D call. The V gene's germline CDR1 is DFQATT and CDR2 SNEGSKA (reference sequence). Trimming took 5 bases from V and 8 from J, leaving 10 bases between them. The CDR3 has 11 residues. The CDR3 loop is CSAPGPHEQFF. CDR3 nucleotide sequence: TGCAGTGCTCCCGGGCCCCATGAGCAGTTCTTC.

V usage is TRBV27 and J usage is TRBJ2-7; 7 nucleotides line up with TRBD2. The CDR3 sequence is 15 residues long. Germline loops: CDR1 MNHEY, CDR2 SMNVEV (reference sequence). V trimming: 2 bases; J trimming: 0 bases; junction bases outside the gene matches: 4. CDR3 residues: CASSLGPGGSYEQYF. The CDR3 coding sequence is TGTGCCAGCAGTTTAGGCCCGGGAGGCTCCTACGAGCAGTACTTC.

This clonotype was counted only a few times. DNA for the CDR3: TGCAGTGCCCTCCCGACAGGGGTCAACGAGCAGTACTTC. This translates into CSALPTGVNEQYF. This chain connects TRBV20-1 to TRBJ2-7; TRBD1 aligns across 8 bases. CDR1 DFQATT and CDR2 SNEGSKA come from the germline V gene (reference sequence). J was trimmed by 5 bases and V by 6 bases; bases with no gene match: 9. This CDR3 has 13 amino acids.

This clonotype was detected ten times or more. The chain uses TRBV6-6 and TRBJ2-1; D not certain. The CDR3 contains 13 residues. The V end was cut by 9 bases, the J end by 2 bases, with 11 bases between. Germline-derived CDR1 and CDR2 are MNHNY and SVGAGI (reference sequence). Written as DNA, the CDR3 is TGTGCCAGTCTCGCCCTTACCTACAATGAGCAGTTCTTC. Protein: CASLALTYNEQFF.

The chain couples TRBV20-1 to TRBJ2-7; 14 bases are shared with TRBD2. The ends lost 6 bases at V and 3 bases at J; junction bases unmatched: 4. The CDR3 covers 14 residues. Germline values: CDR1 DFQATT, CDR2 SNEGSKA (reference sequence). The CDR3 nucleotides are TGCAGTGCAACGGGACTAGCGGGAGTCTACGAGCAGTACTTC. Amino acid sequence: CSATGLAGVYEQYF.

The CDR3 loop reads CASSFGVGYEQYF. CDR3 nucleotide sequence: TGTGCCAGCAGTTTCGGAGTTGGGTACGAGCAGTACTTC. The chain is built from TRBV12-3 or TRBV12-4 and TRBJ2-7; no definite D call. Trimming pared 3 bases from V and 4 bases from J, leaving 10 bases between. This CDR3 spans 13 amino acids.

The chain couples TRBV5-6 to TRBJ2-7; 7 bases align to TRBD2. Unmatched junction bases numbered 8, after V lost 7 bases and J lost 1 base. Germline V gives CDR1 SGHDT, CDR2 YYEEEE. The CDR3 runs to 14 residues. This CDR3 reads CASFGAGRSYEQYF. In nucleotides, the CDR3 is TGTGCCAGCTTTGGGGCCGGGAGGTCCTACGAGCAGTACTTC.

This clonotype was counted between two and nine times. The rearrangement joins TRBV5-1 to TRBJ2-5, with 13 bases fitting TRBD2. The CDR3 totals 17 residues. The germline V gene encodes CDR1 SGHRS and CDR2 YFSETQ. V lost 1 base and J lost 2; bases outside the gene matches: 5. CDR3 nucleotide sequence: TGCGCCAGCAGCTTGACTAGCGGGAGGGAGGTGCAAGAGACCCAGTACTTC. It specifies CASSLTSGREVQETQYF.

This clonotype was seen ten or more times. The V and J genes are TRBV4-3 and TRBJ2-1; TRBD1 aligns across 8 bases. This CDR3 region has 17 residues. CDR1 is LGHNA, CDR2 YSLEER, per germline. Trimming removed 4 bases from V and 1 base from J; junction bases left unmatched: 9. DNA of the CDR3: TGCGCCAGCAGCCGAAAAAACAGGGGGATATCCTACAATGAGCAGTTCTTC. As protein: CASSRKNRGISYNEQFF.

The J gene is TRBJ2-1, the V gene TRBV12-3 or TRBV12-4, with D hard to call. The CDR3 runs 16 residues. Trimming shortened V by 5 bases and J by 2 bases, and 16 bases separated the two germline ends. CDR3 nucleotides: TGTGCCAGCAGTCAAAATGTGCCGGGCCCCTACAATGAGCAGTTCTTC. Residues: CASSQNVPGPYNEQFF.

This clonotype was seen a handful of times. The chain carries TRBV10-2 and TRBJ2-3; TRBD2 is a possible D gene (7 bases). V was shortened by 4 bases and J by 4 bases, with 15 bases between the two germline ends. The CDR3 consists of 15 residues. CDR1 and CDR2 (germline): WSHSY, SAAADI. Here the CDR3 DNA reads TGCGCCAGCAGTGTGGCGGGGGCCGCTCCAGATACGCAGTATTTT. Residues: CASSVAGAAPDTQYF.

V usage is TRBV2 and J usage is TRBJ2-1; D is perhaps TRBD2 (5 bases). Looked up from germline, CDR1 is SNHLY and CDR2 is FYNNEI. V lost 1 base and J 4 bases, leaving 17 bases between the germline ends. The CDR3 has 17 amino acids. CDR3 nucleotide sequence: TGTGCCAGCAGTGAAGGGGAAGAGGGATTTTCGTACAATGAGCAGTTCTTC. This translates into CASSEGEEGFSYNEQFF.

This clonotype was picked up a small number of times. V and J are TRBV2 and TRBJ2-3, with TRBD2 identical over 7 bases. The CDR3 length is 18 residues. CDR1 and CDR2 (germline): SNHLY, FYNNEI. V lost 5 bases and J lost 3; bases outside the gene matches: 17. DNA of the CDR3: TGTGCCAGCAGTTTTATGGGGACTATCTTAGAACGGACAGATACGCAGTATTTT. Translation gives CASSFMGTILERTDTQYF. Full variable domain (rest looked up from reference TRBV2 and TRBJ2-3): EPEVTQTPSHQVTQMGQEVILRCVPISNHLYFYWYRQILGQKVEFLVSFYNNEISEKSEIFDDQFSVERPDGSNFTLKIRSTKLEDSAMYFCASSFMGTILERTDTQYFGPGTRLTVL.

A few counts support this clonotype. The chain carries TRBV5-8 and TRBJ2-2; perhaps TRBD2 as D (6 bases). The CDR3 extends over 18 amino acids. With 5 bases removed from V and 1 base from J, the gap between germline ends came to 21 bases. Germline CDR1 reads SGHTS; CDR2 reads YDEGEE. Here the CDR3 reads CASSLPGLRVRNTGELFF. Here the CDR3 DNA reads TGTGCCAGCAGTTTACCGGGACTCAGGGTTAGGAACACCGGGGAGCTGTTTTTT.

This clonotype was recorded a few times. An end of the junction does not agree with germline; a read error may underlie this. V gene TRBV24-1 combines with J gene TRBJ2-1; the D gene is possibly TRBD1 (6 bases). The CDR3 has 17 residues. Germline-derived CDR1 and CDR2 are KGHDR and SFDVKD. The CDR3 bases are TGTGCCACCGGTGACCCCGGACAGACCCTCCGGTTGGATGAGCAGTTCTTC. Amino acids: CATGDPGQTLRLDEQFF.

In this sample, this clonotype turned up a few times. The CDR3 DNA follows: TGTGCCAGCAGTTACGGGGTGGGGTTGAGCACTGAAGCTTTCTTT. Amino acid sequence: CASSYGVGLSTEAFF. The chain is built from TRBV6-5 and TRBJ1-1; D remains unclear. Germline CDR1 is MNHEY and CDR2 is SVGAGI. With 2 bases removed from V and 4 bases from J, the gap between germline ends came to 14 bases. CDR3 length: 15 residues.

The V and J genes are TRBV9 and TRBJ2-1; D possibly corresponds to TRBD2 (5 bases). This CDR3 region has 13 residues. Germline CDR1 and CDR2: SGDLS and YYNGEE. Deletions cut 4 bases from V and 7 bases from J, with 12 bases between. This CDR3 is CASSPADWNEQFF. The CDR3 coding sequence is TGTGCCAGCAGCCCAGCGGATTGGAATGAGCAGTTCTTC.

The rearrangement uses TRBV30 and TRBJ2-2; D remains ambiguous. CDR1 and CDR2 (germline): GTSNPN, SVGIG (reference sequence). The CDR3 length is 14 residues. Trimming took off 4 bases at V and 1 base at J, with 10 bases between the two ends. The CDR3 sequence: CAWNLIGNTGELFF. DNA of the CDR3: TGTGCCTGGAACCTAATAGGGAACACCGGGGAGCTGTTTTTT.

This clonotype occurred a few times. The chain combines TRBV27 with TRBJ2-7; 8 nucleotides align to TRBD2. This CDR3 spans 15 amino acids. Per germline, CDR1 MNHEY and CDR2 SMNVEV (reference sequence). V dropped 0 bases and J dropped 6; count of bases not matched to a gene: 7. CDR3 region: CASSLSAGALIEQYF. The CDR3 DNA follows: TGTGCCAGCAGTTTATCAGCGGGAGCTCTCATCGAGCAGTACTTC.

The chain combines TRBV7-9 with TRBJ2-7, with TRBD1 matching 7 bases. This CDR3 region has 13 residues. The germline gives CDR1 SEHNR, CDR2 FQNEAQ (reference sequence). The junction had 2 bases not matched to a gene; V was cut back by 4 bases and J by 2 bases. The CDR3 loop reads CASSSTGPYEQYF. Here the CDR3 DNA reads TGTGCCAGCAGCTCGACAGGGCCCTACGAGCAGTACTTC. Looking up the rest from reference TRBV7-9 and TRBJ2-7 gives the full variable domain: DTGVSQNPRHKITKRGQNVTFRCDPISEHNRLYWYRQTLGQGPEFLTYFQNEAQLEKSRLLSDRFSAERPKGSFSTLEIQRTEQGDSAMYLCASSSTGPYEQYFGPGTRLTVT.

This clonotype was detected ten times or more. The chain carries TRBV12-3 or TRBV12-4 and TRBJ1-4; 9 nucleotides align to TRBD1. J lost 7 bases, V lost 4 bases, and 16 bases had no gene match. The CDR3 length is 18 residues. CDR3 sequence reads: CASSSGQGLLQGVEKLFF. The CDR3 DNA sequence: TGTGCCAGCAGTTCCGGACAGGGGCTCCTTCAGGGGGTTGAAAAACTGTTTTTT.